The clone carrying this T cell receptor (beta chain) was seen more than once but under ten times. Its antigen is currently unknown. This record comes from a study of beta chain features in type 1 diabetes. TCRB transcripts that were expressed got sequenced, as all of the isolated RNA had been reverse transcribed. TCRdb keeps only in-frame clones here, not all; method: immunoSEQ multiplex PCR. Of some 150,000 clones listed, about an eighth were seen once; the top ten hold 1.3%. V was pared by 5 bases and J by 0 bases, with 11 bases between. The CDR3 is 14 residues long. Germline values: CDR1 KGHSH, CDR2 LQKENI. Study findings and constraints: Within each of all four CD4+ subsets, Type 1 diabetes patients had TCRB CDR3s that were moderately but significantly shorter.

The TCR sequence derives from a man between 18 and 35 years old with type 1 diabetes. Sequenced input: central memory CD4+ T cells from blood. This rearrangement joins TRBV18 to TRBJ2-7, with a weak D call TRBD1 (5 bases). CDR3 sequence: CASSTGSTSYEQYF. The CDR3 DNA reads TGTGCCAGCTCAACAGGTTCCACCTCCTACGAGCAGTACTTC.